The next 32 T cell receptor beta chains were all read from a single sample in a study of sequential checkpoint blockade in melanoma. Treatment denoted: randomized to nivolumab then ipilimumab (arm A) or the reverse (arm B). The repertoire was sequenced with immunoSEQ multiplex PCR; TCRdb's copy has only in-frame clones and lacks some. The sample consists of about 8,400 clones, about nine tenths of them appearing once. The sequences come from CD8+ T cells sorted from blood (inferred from file names), collected from a patient given nivolumab and ipilimumab in sequence. The receptors shown here come from a human donor with melanoma.

V is TRBV5-6 and J is TRBJ1-5, with 9 bases that match TRBD1. V gave up 3 bases and J gave up 5 bases; unmatched junction bases: 3. Germline assignment: CDR1 SGHDT and CDR2 YYEEEE. The CDR3 sequence is 14 residues long. The CDR3 DNA follows: TGTGCCAGCAGCTCAGACAGGGGGGATCAGCCCCAGCATTTT. Protein product: CASSSDRGDQPQHF.

The rearrangement joins TRBV30 to TRBJ2-7; 7 positions agree with TRBD1. This CDR3 comprises 15 residues. Germline loops: CDR1 GTSNPN, CDR2 SVGIG (reference sequence). The V gene end was trimmed by 3 bases and the J gene end by 3 bases; junction bases not matched to a gene: 11. The CDR3 protein is CAWSPRQGSGYEQYV. CDR3 DNA sequence: TGTGCCTGGAGCCCTCGACAGGGTAGTGGCTACGAGCAGTACGTC.

The chain employs TRBV11-3 and TRBJ2-7; TRBD2 might be the D (6 bases). The CDR3 covers 14 residues. Deletions cut 5 bases from V and 2 bases from J, with 13 bases between. Germline CDR1 reads SGHNT; CDR2 reads YENEEA. Here the CDR3 DNA reads TGTGCCAGCAGCCCCCCCCCGGGAGCCTACGAGCAGTACTTC. This codes for CASSPPPGAYEQYF.

The genes are TRBV19 and TRBJ1-1; D gene unclear. From germline, CDR1 is LNHDA and CDR2 SQIVND (reference sequence). There are 13 residues in the CDR3. Trimming took 5 bases from V and 0 from J, leaving 7 bases between them. CDR3 bases: TGTGCCAGTAGTTCGACACTGAACACTGAAGCTTTCTTT. It encodes CASSSTLNTEAFF. Filled out from reference TRBV19 and TRBJ1-1, the complete variable domain reads DGGITQSPKYLFRKEGQNVTLSCEQNLNHDAMYWYRQDPGQGLRLIYYSQIVNDFQKGDIAEGYSVSREKKESFPLTVTSAQKNPTAFYLCASSSTLNTEAFFGQGTRLTVV.

The CDR3 loop is CASSPDTSALEAFF. The CDR3 bases are TGTGCCAGCTCACCCGACACCTCTGCACTGGAAGCTTTCTTT. The rearrangement joins TRBV18 to TRBJ1-1; no definite D call. The CDR3 runs to 14 residues. Trimming removed 3 bases at V and 8 bases at J, with 16 bases between. Germline CDR1 is KGHSH and CDR2 is LQKENI. The entire variable domain, with the rest obtained from reference TRBV18 and TRBJ1-1, is as follows: NAGVMQNPRHLVRRRGQEARLRCSPMKGHSHVYWYRQLPEEGLKFMVYLQKENIIDESGMPKERFSAEFPKEGPSILRIQQVVRGDSAAYFCASSPDTSALEAFFGQGTRLTVV.

V gene TRBV30 combines with J gene TRBJ2-7; D is undetermined. V lost 2 bases, J lost 0 bases, and 5 bases lay in between. Germline V CDR1 and CDR2: GTSNPN, SVGIG (reference sequence). CDR3 size: 12 residues. The CDR3 is CAWSSSSYEQYF. The CDR3 coding sequence is TGTGCCTGGAGTTCGAGCTCCTACGAGCAGTACTTC.

This clone was seen once. This chain links TRBV19 with TRBJ1-2, with D unclear. The CDR3 consists of 12 residues. Germline V lookup: CDR1 LNHDA, CDR2 SQIVND (reference sequence). The V end lost 3 bases, the J end lost 5 bases, and 7 bases lay between the germline ends. CDR3 amino acids: CASSIGDYGYTF. Here the CDR3 DNA reads TGTGCCAGTAGTATCGGTGATTATGGCTACACCTTC.

This clone was picked up a small number of times. The CDR3 region has the DNA TGTGCCAGCTCACGGGACACCCCTTCACATGTGAATCTCTACGAGCAGTACGTC. Its translation is CASSRDTPSHVNLYEQYV. The chain uses TRBV19 and TRBJ2-7, with TRBD1 as a possible D gene (6 bases). V lost 9 bases and J 3 bases, leaving 30 bases between the germline ends. The CDR3 spans 18 residues. Per germline, CDR1 LNHDA and CDR2 SQIVND (reference sequence).

The chain combines TRBV19 with TRBJ1-5; D is perhaps TRBD1 (5 bases). Germline V gives CDR1 LNHDA, CDR2 SQIVND (reference sequence). This CDR3 is 17 amino acids long. The germline V and J ends were trimmed by 7 bases and 0 bases, with 19 bases remaining between them. The CDR3 DNA is TGTGCCAGTACCGCAATGGGGGGGAAATATAGCAATCAGCCCCAGCATTTT. Translation: CASTAMGGKYSNQPQHF.

V gene TRBV19 combines with J gene TRBJ1-1; TRBD1 matches at 8 bases. The germline CDR1 and CDR2 sequences are LNHDA and SQIVND (reference sequence). V gave up 5 bases and J gave up 4 bases; unmatched junction bases: 9. The CDR3 is 15 residues long. CDR3 in amino acids: CASSWGSGGGTEAFF. CDR3 nucleotides: TGTGCCAGTAGTTGGGGGTCAGGGGGCGGCACTGAAGCTTTCTTT.

The chain couples TRBV27 to TRBJ2-3; 8 bases are shared with TRBD2. J lost 3 bases, V lost 2 bases, and 4 bases had no gene match. The germline V gene encodes CDR1 MNHEY and CDR2 SMNVEV (reference sequence). The CDR3 runs 15 residues. CDR3 region: CASSLGASGTDTQYF. The DNA for the CDR3 is TGTGCCAGCAGTTTAGGGGCTAGCGGGACAGATACGCAGTATTTT.

The chain joins TRBV29-1 to TRBJ2-1, with 10 bases identical to TRBD1. Germline loops: CDR1 SQVTM, CDR2 ANQGSEA. This CDR3 spans 13 amino acids. J was trimmed by 2 bases and V by 6 bases; bases with no gene match: 1. CDR3 sequence (DNA): TGCAGCGTAGACAGGGGGCCCTACAATGAGCAGTTCTTC. It specifies CSVDRGPYNEQFF.

This chain links TRBV9 with TRBJ1-1, with D unclear. V was trimmed by 0 bases and J by 4 bases, leaving 7 bases between them. The CDR3 is 13 residues long. Germline-derived CDR1 and CDR2 are SGDLS and YYNGEE. CDR3 residues: CASSVDRGTEAFF. In DNA form, the CDR3 reads TGTGCCAGCAGCGTAGACCGAGGCACTGAAGCTTTCTTT.

Only a few counts were recorded for this clone. The CDR3 loop reads CASSQEWGDYEQYV. For the CDR3, the DNA is TGTGCCAGCAGCCAAGAGTGGGGGGATTACGAGCAGTACGTC. The V and J genes are TRBV14 and TRBJ2-7; possibly TRBD2 for D (6 bases). Deletions cut 0 bases from V and 4 bases from J, with 10 bases between. Germline V gene lookup returns CDR1 SGHDN and CDR2 FVKESK. This CDR3 region has 14 residues.

The chain is built from TRBV5-6 and TRBJ1-5; D gene uncertain. The CDR3 consists of 12 residues. V was cut by 0 bases and J by 5 bases, with 3 bases left in between. Germline V gene data show CDR1 as SGHDT and CDR2 as YYEEEE. In DNA, the CDR3 is TGTGCCAGCAGCTTGGGCGATCAGCCCCAGCATTTT. This sequence encodes CASSLGDQPQHF.

The rearrangement uses TRBV7-3 and TRBJ2-7; D remains ambiguous. The CDR3 consists of 18 residues. Looked up from germline, CDR1 is SGHTA and CDR2 is FQGTGA. Trimming left V 5 bases short and J 2 bases short, with 25 bases between. CDR3 coding DNA: TGTGCCAGCAGCCGCCGTCGGGTTTTGTTCGTGCCCCCCTACGAGCAGTACTTC. Translating gives CASSRRRVLFVPPYEQYF.

V gene TRBV7-8 combines with J gene TRBJ1-1; D possibly corresponds to TRBD1 (6 bases). V dropped 5 bases and J dropped 3 bases, with 25 bases sitting between them. The germline V gene has CDR1 SGHVS and CDR2 FQNEAQ. The CDR3 extends over 18 amino acids. CDR3 loop: CASSPTVGGPGIDTEAFF. The CDR3 coding sequence is TGTGCCAGCAGCCCCACGGTCGGGGGGCCGGGGATTGACACTGAAGCTTTCTTT. Complete variable domain (other parts from reference TRBV7-8 and TRBJ1-1): GAGVSQSPRYKVAKRGQDVALRCDPISGHVSLFWYQQALGQGPEFLTYFQNEAQLDKSGLPSDRFFAERPEGSVSTLKIQRTQQEDSAVYLCASSPTVGGPGIDTEAFFGQGTRLTVV.

The V call is TRBV4-1, the J call TRBJ2-7; TRBD1 might be the D (5 bases). The V gene lost 4 bases and the J gene lost 1 base, with 23 bases spanning the gap. The V gene's germline CDR1 is MGHRA and CDR2 YSYEKL. CDR3 length: 18 residues. The CDR3 DNA follows: TGCGCCAGCAGCCCTGGCACGGACGACAGCATCGTATCCTACGAGCAGTACGTC. It codes for CASSPGTDDSIVSYEQYV.

V and J are TRBV7-8 and TRBJ2-7; TRBD1 might be the D (6 bases). Germline CDR1 reads SGHVS; CDR2 reads FQNEAQ. Deletions cut 2 bases from V and 3 bases from J, with 11 bases between. The length of the CDR3 is 14 residues. In DNA, the CDR3 is TGTGCCAGCAGCTTACTGGACAGAGACTACGAGCAGTACTTC. This sequence encodes CASSLLDRDYEQYF. Full variable domain (missing parts from reference TRBV7-8 and TRBJ2-7): GAGVSQSPRYKVAKRGQDVALRCDPISGHVSLFWYQQALGQGPEFLTYFQNEAQLDKSGLPSDRFFAERPEGSVSTLKIQRTQQEDSAVYLCASSLLDRDYEQYFGPGTRLTVT.

V is TRBV9 and J is TRBJ2-7; D is possibly TRBD2 (6 bases). In germline, CDR1 is SGDLS, CDR2 YYNGEE. V shed 0 bases and J shed 6 bases, with 16 bases lying between them. The length of the CDR3 is 15 residues. CDR3 in amino acids: CASSVGGGGAGEQYF. CDR3 sequence (DNA): TGTGCCAGCAGCGTAGGGGGTGGGGGAGCGGGCGAGCAGTACTTC.

The J gene is TRBJ2-7, the V gene TRBV27, with TRBD2 identical over 8 bases. V shed 4 bases and J 6 bases; nucleotides not matched to a gene: 14. The length of the CDR3 is 16 residues. Germline V gives CDR1 MNHEY, CDR2 SMNVEV (reference sequence). The CDR3 region is CASSSTGRGALSEQYF. The CDR3 DNA reads as TGTGCCAGCAGTTCCACCGGGCGGGGGGCGCTTTCCGAGCAGTACTTC.

In this sample, this clone turned up once. The chain is built from TRBV6-1 and TRBJ2-3; the D gene is possibly TRBD2 (6 bases). From germline, CDR1 is MNHNS and CDR2 SASEGT. There are 16 residues in the CDR3. The V end was cut by 3 bases, the J end by 6 bases, with 19 bases between. The CDR3 here is CASSDSSGRPKDTQYF. CDR3 DNA: TGTGCCAGCAGTGATTCAAGCGGGCGACCCAAGGATACGCAGTATTTT.

V and J are TRBV19 and TRBJ2-7, with TRBD2 matching over 8 bases. The CDR3 consists of 15 residues. V lost 1 base, J lost 6 bases, and 8 bases stayed unmatched. The germline gives CDR1 LNHDA, CDR2 SQIVND (reference sequence). CDR3 sequence (DNA): TGTGCCAGTAGTATAGGTGTTAGCGGGATTTCCGAGCAGTACGTC. Translating it yields CASSIGVSGISEQYV.

The chain is built from TRBV7-8 and TRBJ2-1; TRBD2 matches at 7 bases. Germline trimming cut 1 base from V and 10 bases from J; bases unmatched to any gene: 4. Germline V lookup: CDR1 SGHVS, CDR2 FQNEAQ. The CDR3 covers 13 residues. The CDR3 DNA reads TGTGCCAGCAGCTTAGGCCCGGGACTAGAGCAGTTCTTC. Translated: CASSLGPGLEQFF.

The V gene is TRBV27, the J gene TRBJ2-7; unclear D gene. V lost 4 bases, J lost 0 bases, and 4 bases lay in between. This CDR3 has 12 residues. Per the germline V gene, CDR1 is MNHEY and CDR2 is SMNVEV (reference sequence). The CDR3 is CASSSSSYEQYF. CDR3 in DNA: TGTGCCAGCAGTTCGAGCTCCTACGAGCAGTACTTC.

The gene calls are TRBV28 and TRBJ1-5; D uncertain. V lost 3 bases and J lost 6, with 12 bases in between. This CDR3 is 14 amino acids long. Per the germline V gene, CDR1 is MDHEN and CDR2 is SYDVKM. The CDR3 loop is CASSFRVQGQPQHF. For the CDR3, the DNA is TGTGCCAGCAGTTTTCGGGTTCAAGGTCAGCCCCAGCATTTT.

The rearrangement joins TRBV13 to TRBJ2-7; the D is unclear. CDR3 length equals 13 residues. The V gene's germline CDR1 is PRHDT and CDR2 FYEKMQ (reference sequence). V lost 2 bases, J lost 0 bases, and 5 bases lay in between. The CDR3 bases are TGTGCCAGCAGCTTACCCAGCTCCTACGAGCAGTACTTC. It encodes CASSLPSSYEQYF.

The CDR3 sequence is CASSRIAGGSTDTQYF. The CDR3 coding sequence is TGTGCCAGCAGTAGGATAGCGGGAGGTAGCACAGATACGCAGTATTTT. The V call is TRBV2, the J call TRBJ2-3; TRBD2 matches at 10 bases. CDR1 and CDR2 from the germline V gene are SNHLY and FYNNEI. The CDR3 covers 16 residues. Trimming took 5 bases from V and 0 from J; bases not matched to a gene: 5.

The V call is TRBV5-1, the J call TRBJ2-2, with TRBD1 matching 9 bases. J gave up 1 base and V 5 bases, and 9 bases lay outside the gene matches. The CDR3 loop spans 17 amino acids. The germline V gene encodes CDR1 SGHRS and CDR2 YFSETQ. CDR3 nucleotides: TGCGCCAGCAGAAGGACCCTGACAGGGGGGAACACCGGGGAGCTGTTTTTT. Protein: CASRRTLTGGNTGELFF.

The chain employs TRBV7-9 and TRBJ1-3, with a tentative D call TRBD1 (5 bases). Per germline, CDR1 SEHNR and CDR2 FQNEAQ (reference sequence). V lost 4 bases, J lost 2 bases, and 9 bases lay in between. CDR3 length equals 14 residues. CDR3 nucleotides: TGTGCCAGCAGCTCAGGAGGGGCTGGAAACACCATATATTTT. Residues: CASSSGGAGNTIYF.

The rearrangement links TRBV27 to TRBJ2-7; 7 bases line up with TRBD2. V lost 8 bases, J lost 7 bases, and 8 bases stayed unmatched. The CDR3 contains 12 residues. Germline CDR1 is MNHEY and CDR2 is SMNVEV (reference sequence). The chain's CDR3 is CASGFRGDEQYV. DNA of the CDR3: TGTGCCAGCGGCTTCCGGGGGGATGAGCAGTACGTC.

The J gene is TRBJ1-1, the V gene TRBV7-9, with 10 bases that match TRBD1. This CDR3 is built from 15 residues. The V gene's germline CDR1 is SEHNR and CDR2 FQNEAQ (reference sequence). J lost 5 bases, V lost 4 bases, and 7 bases had no gene match. CDR3 nucleotides: TGTGCCAGCAGCTCCCCCGGGACAGGGGTTACTGAAGCTTTCTTT. Translating gives CASSSPGTGVTEAFF.